The present entry profiles one T cell receptor (beta chain) with its context. Its antigen is currently unknown. This sample is part of a study of a mutant IDH1 vaccine in newly diagnosed glioma. Study-wide background: Following radiotherapy alone, or alongside temozolomide cycles, vaccination was started after an interval of 4-6 weeks.

The time point: week 23, last vaccination. Each vaccine dose was 300 ug of mutant IDH1 20-mer peptide, with topical imiquimod. V shed 1 base and J 2 bases; nucleotides not matched to a gene: 12. The CDR3 is 19 residues long. Germline loops: CDR1 GTSNPN, CDR2 SVGIG (reference sequence). Sequenced by immunoSEQ multiplex PCR; TCRdb stores in-frame clones only, minus some. Counted here are around 30,000 clones, roughly 90% occurring once; the ten biggest clones make up around 2.4%. The sequence derives from a middle-aged man with glioma. V gene TRBV30 combines with J gene TRBJ1-5; 12 bases fit TRBD1. The source was PBMCs, collected from a glioma patient whose treatment included an IDH1 peptide vaccine. The CDR3 sequence: CAWSATGTGGKWGNQPQHF. CDR3 bases: TGTGCCTGGAGTGCAACCGGGACAGGGGGCAAGTGGGGCAATCAGCCCCAGCATTTT.